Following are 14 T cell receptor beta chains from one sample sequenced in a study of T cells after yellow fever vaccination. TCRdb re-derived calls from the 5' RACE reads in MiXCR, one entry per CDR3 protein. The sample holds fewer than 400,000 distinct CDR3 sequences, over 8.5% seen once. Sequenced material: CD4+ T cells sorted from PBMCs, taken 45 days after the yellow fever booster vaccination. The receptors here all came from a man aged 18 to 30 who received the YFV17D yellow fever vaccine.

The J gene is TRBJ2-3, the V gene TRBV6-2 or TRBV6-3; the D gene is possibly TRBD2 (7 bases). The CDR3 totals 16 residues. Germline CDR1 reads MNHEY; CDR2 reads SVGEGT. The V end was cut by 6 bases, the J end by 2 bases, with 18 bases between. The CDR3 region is CASRIRGGGPTDTQYF. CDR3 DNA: TGTGCCAGCAGGATTCGAGGGGGGGGCCCCACAGATACGCAGTATTTT.

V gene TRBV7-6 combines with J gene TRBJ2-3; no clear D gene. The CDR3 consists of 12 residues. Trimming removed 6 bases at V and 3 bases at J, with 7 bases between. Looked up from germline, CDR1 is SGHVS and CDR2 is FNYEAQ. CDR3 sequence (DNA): TGTGCCAGCAGTAGGTGGACAGATACGCAGTATTTT. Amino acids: CASSRWTDTQYF.

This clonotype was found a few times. The CDR3 region has the DNA TGTGCCAGCAGTTTTGAGGCCAGGATCCAGCCCCAGCATTTT. Translated, it gives CASSFEARIQPQHF. The chain couples TRBV12-3 or TRBV12-4 to TRBJ1-5; D gene ambiguous. CDR3 length: 14 residues. Between the trimmed V and J ends, which lost 3 bases and 7 bases, there was a span of 13 bases.

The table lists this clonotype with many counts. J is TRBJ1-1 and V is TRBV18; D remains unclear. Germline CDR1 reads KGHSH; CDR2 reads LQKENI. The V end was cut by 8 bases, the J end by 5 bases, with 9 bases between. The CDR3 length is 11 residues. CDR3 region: CASSPGTEAFF. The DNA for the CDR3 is TGTGCCAGCAGCCCCGGGACTGAAGCTTTCTTT. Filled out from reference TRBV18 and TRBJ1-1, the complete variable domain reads NAGVMQNPRHLVRRRGQEARLRCSPMKGHSHVYWYRQLPEEGLKFMVYLQKENIIDESGMPKERFSAEFPKEGPSILRIQQVVRGDSAAYFCASSPGTEAFFGQGTRLTVV.

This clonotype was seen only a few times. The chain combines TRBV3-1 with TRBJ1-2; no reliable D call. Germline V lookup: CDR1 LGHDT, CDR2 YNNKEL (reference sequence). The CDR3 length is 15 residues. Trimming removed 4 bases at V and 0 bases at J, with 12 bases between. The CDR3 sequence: CASSPTRTANYGYTF. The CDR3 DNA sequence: TGTGCCAGCAGCCCTACCCGGACGGCTAACTATGGCTACACCTTC.

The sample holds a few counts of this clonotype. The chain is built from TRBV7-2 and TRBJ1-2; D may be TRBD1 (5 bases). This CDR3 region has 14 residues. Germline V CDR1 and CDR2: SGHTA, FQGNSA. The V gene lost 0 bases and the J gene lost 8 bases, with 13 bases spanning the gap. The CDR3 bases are TGTGCCAGCAGCTTAGCGAGTTGGGGCGTAGGCTACACCTTC. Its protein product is CASSLASWGVGYTF.

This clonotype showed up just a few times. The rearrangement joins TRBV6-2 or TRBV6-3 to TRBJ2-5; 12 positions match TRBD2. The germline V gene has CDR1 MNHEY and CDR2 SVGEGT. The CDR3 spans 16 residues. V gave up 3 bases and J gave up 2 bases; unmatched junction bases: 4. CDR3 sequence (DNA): TGTGCCAGCAGTTATACTAGCGGGGGGAGACAAGAGACCCAGTACTTC. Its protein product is CASSYTSGGRQETQYF.

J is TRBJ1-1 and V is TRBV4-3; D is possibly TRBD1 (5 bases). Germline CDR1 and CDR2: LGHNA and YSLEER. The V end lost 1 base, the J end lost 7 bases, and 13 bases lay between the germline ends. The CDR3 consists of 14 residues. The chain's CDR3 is CASSQATRGLEAFF. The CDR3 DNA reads TGCGCCAGCAGCCAAGCGACGCGGGGCCTTGAAGCTTTCTTT.

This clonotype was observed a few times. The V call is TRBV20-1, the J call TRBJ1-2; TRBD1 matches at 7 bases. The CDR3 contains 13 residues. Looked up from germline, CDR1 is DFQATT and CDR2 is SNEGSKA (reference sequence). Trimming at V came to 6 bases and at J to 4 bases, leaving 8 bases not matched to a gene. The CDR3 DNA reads TGCAGTGCACGGGACAGAAGCCCCTATGGCTACACCTTC. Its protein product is CSARDRSPYGYTF.

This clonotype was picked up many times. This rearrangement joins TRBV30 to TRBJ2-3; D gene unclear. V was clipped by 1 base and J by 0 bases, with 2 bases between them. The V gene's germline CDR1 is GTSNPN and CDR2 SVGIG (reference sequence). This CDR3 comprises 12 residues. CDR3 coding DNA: TGTGCCTGGAGTGGTAGCACAGATACGCAGTATTTT. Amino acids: CAWSGSTDTQYF.

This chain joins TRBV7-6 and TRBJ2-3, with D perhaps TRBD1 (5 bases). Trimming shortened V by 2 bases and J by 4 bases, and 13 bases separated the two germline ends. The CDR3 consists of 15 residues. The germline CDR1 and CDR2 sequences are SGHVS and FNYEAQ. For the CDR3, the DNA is TGTGCCAGCAGCTTAAAAGCAGGGTTTCCAGATACGCAGTATTTT. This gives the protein CASSLKAGFPDTQYF.

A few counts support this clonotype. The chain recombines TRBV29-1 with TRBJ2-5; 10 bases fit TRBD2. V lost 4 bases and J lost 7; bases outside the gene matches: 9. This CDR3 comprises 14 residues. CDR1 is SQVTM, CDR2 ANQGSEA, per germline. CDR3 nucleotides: TGCAGCGTTGGAAGACTAGCGGGCAGGGGGACCCAGTACTTC. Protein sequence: CSVGRLAGRGTQYF.

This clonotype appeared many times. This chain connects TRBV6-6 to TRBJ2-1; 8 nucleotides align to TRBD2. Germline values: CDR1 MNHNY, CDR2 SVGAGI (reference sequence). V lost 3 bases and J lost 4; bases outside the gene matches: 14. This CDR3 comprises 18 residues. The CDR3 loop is CASSYPLRAGGRYNEQFF. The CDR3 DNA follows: TGTGCCAGCAGTTATCCGCTAAGGGCGGGGGGCCGATACAATGAGCAGTTCTTC.

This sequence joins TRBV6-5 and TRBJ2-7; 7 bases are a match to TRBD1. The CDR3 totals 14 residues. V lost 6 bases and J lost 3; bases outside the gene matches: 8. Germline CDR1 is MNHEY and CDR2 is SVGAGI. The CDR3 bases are TGTGCCAGCAGCTACCGGGACAGACTCTACGAGCAGTACTTC. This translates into CASSYRDRLYEQYF.